This TCR beta chain was obtained from a study of T cells after posttransplantation cyclophosphamide. The V end lost 0 bases, the J end lost 2 bases, and 12 bases lay between the germline ends. The CDR3 is made up of 16 amino acids. Germline V gene lookup returns CDR1 LGHNA and CDR2 YNFKEQ. Profiling relied on immunoSEQ multiplex PCR, and the TCRdb table lists in-frame clones only, not all of them. The sample consists of tens of thousands of clones, about 82% of them appearing once. This TCR was recovered from a man aged 25 to 40 with a blood cancer, CMV-positive, and with a related stem cell donor. The sample comprised PBMCs. The V gene is TRBV4-2, the J gene TRBJ2-3; D remains ambiguous. The CDR3 DNA reads as TGTGCCAGCAGCCAAGACCTTTTGCAGGTCACAGATACGCAGTATTTT. This gives the protein CASSQDLLQVTDTQYF.